What follows are 30 T cell receptor beta chains derived from one specimen sequenced in a study of blood T cell repertoires in COVID-19. Repertoires were generated with immunoSEQ multiplex PCR, while TCRdb's copy carries only in-frame clones and drops some. Of some 130,000 clones listed, 75% to 90% are singletons. Sample: peripheral blood. The receptors stem from a man aged 50 to 59 with active COVID-19.

This chain links TRBV5-1 with TRBJ2-5; 11 nucleotides align to TRBD1. V lost 2 bases, J lost 5 bases, and 8 bases stayed unmatched. CDR3 length: 16 amino acids. Germline lookup yields CDR1 SGHRS and CDR2 YFSETQ. CDR3 nucleotide sequence: TGCGCCAGCAGCTTAGCCGGACAGGGGGCCGGTGAGACCCAGTACTTC. Protein sequence: CASSLAGQGAGETQYF.

The chain has TRBV10-1 and TRBJ2-3; D not resolved. The CDR3 is made up of 15 amino acids. Germline CDR1 and CDR2: WNHNN and SYGVQD (reference sequence). Trimming shortened V by 7 bases and J by 2 bases, and 16 bases separated the two germline ends. The DNA of the CDR3 is TGCGCCAGCACAAAAACAAATACATCCACAGATACGCAGTATTTT. It translates to CASTKTNTSTDTQYF.

In regard to this clone: The same CDR3 also results from other DNA sequences found in this sample. The chain is built from TRBV20-1 and TRBJ1-2; tentative D call: TRBD1 (5 bases). The CDR3 consists of 10 residues. The germline V and J ends were trimmed by 5 bases and 4 bases, with 5 bases remaining between them. Per germline, CDR1 DFQATT and CDR2 SNEGSKA (reference sequence). DNA for the CDR3: TGCAGTGCTGACAGCTATGGCTACACCTTC. Protein sequence: CSADSYGYTF.

This sequence joins TRBV6-5 and TRBJ1-1; the match to TRBD1 covers 8 bases. CDR1 and CDR2 from the germline V gene are MNHEY and SVGAGI. CDR3 length: 12 residues. The junction had 5 bases not matched to a gene; V was cut back by 9 bases and J by 5 bases. CDR3 DNA: TGTGCCAGTACAGGGGGTTGGACTGAAGCTTTCTTT. Translated: CASTGGWTEAFF.

Notes on this clone: One end of the junction is discordant with germline, which a read error may explain. The chain uses TRBV12-3 or TRBV12-4 and TRBJ2-7; 7 nucleotides agree with TRBD2. CDR3 length: 12 amino acids. The CDR3 loop is CASSLGTTAQYF. The CDR3 region has the DNA TGTGCCAGCAGCTTAGGGACTACCGCTCAGTACTTC.

The chain combines TRBV2 with TRBJ2-3; 14 bases line up with TRBD2. Germline loops: CDR1 SNHLY, CDR2 FYNNEI. This CDR3 region has 18 residues. The V segment lost 6 bases and the J segment 1 base; nucleotides outside the gene matches: 9. CDR3 in amino acids: CASRSGTSGGRGTDTQYF. The CDR3 DNA sequence: TGTGCCAGCAGAAGCGGGACTAGCGGGGGAAGGGGCACAGATACGCAGTATTTT.

J is TRBJ1-5 and V is TRBV2; D is perhaps TRBD1 (5 bases). CDR1 SNHLY and CDR2 FYNNEI come from the germline V gene. V was clipped by 4 bases and J by 3 bases, with 13 bases between them. The CDR3 sequence is 15 residues long. The CDR3 DNA reads TGTGCCAGCAGTGGGGACGGGGGTGCCAATCAGCCCCAGCATTTT. It encodes CASSGDGGANQPQHF. The whole variable domain, remainder taken from reference TRBV2 and TRBJ1-5, is EPEVTQTPSHQVTQMGQEVILRCVPISNHLYFYWYRQILGQKVEFLVSFYNNEISEKSEIFDDQFSVERPDGSNFTLKIRSTKLEDSAMYFCASSGDGGANQPQHFGDGTRLSIL.

The chain links TRBV7-9 to TRBJ1-1; D unresolved. This CDR3 comprises 14 residues. V was trimmed by 2 bases and J by 1 base, leaving 8 bases between them. In germline, CDR1 is SEHNR, CDR2 FQNEAQ (reference sequence). CDR3 protein: CASSLIFPNTEAFF. The CDR3 DNA follows: TGTGCCAGCAGCTTAATCTTTCCGAACACTGAAGCTTTCTTT.

The J gene is TRBJ1-5, the V gene TRBV19; 9 nucleotides align to TRBD1. The CDR3 is made up of 15 amino acids. Looked up from germline, CDR1 is LNHDA and CDR2 is SQIVND (reference sequence). Trimming at V came to 5 bases and at J to 6 bases, leaving 8 bases not matched to a gene. The CDR3 loop reads CASSSQQGAGQPQHF. DNA of the CDR3: TGTGCCAGTAGTTCCCAACAGGGGGCAGGTCAGCCCCAGCATTTT.

This clone was seen a handful of times. The chain recombines TRBV6-1 with TRBJ2-2; 10 bases align to TRBD1. V dropped 4 bases and J dropped 7; count of bases not matched to a gene: 12. CDR1 is MNHNS, CDR2 SASEGT, per germline. CDR3 length equals 17 residues. The CDR3 nucleotides are TGTGCCAGCAGTGTATTTGACAGGGGGCAATCTGTCGGGGAGCTGTTTTTT. Residues: CASSVFDRGQSVGELFF.

This clone has a single count. This chain connects TRBV7-2 to TRBJ2-1, with D possibly TRBD2 on 5 matching bases. Between the trimmed V and J ends, which lost 5 bases and 10 bases, there was a span of 12 bases. Germline-derived CDR1 and CDR2 are SGHTA and FQGNSA. The CDR3 sequence is 12 residues long. Here the CDR3 reads CASSQLAREQFF. The CDR3 bases are TGTGCCAGCAGCCAGCTAGCACGGGAGCAGTTCTTC. Together with reference TRBV7-2 and TRBJ2-1, the CDR3 gives the full variable domain: GAGVSQSPSNKVTEKGKDVELRCDPISGHTALYWYRQSLGQGLEFLIYFQGNSAPDKSGLPSDRFSAERTGGSVSTLTIQRTQQEDSAVYLCASSQLAREQFFGPGTRLTVL.

J is TRBJ2-3 and V is TRBV4-3; weak D call: TRBD2 (6 bases). The CDR3 has 16 amino acids. Looked up from germline, CDR1 is LGHNA and CDR2 is YSLEER. Between the trimmed V and J ends, which lost 0 bases and 3 bases, there was a span of 13 bases. The DNA for the CDR3 is TGCGCCAGCAGCCAAGATGGCGGAGGGAAGACAGATACGCAGTATTTT. As protein: CASSQDGGGKTDTQYF.

This chain connects TRBV6-6 to TRBJ1-2; D gene unclear. This CDR3 has 13 residues. Germline CDR1 reads MNHNY; CDR2 reads SVGAGI (reference sequence). V shed 6 bases and J shed 3 bases, with 11 bases lying between them. CDR3 residues: CASSLVGDYGYTF. CDR3 nucleotide sequence: TGTGCCAGCAGCCTAGTCGGGGACTATGGCTACACCTTC.

This clone showed up just once. The same CDR3 can be traced to other DNA sequences in this sample. The chain combines TRBV18 with TRBJ1-5, with 11 positions matching TRBD1. CDR3 length: 14 residues. Germline lookup yields CDR1 KGHSH and CDR2 LQKENI. After removal of 3 bases from V and 6 bases from J, the junction contained 1 base not matched to a gene. CDR3 loop: CASSPGQGGQPQHF. The CDR3 bases are TGTGCCAGCTCACCGGGACAGGGGGGTCAGCCCCAGCATTTT.

This chain connects TRBV6-5 to TRBJ1-2; 8 nucleotides line up with TRBD1. The length of the CDR3 is 13 residues. Trimming cost V 1 base and J 7 bases; bases outside gene matches: 2. Germline V gives CDR1 MNHEY, CDR2 SVGAGI. This chain's CDR3 is CASSYLQGVGYTF. The CDR3 bases are TGTGCCAGCAGTTACTTACAGGGGGTTGGCTACACCTTC.

The rearrangement uses TRBV9 and TRBJ2-7; TRBD1 agrees at 10 bases. Germline V lookup: CDR1 SGDLS, CDR2 YYNGEE. The CDR3 totals 15 residues. J gave up 7 bases and V 4 bases, and 11 bases lay outside the gene matches. DNA of the CDR3: TGTGCCAGCAGCCCCACCGGGACAGGGGAAAATGAGCAGTACTTC. Translation: CASSPTGTGENEQYF.

In this sample, this clone turned up once. The CDR3 reads CASSIRGGVNTEAFF. The CDR3 nucleotides are TGTGCCAGCAGTATCCGAGGGGGGGTGAACACTGAAGCTTTCTTT. This chain connects TRBV27 to TRBJ1-1, with D perhaps matching TRBD1 (6 bases). V shed 5 bases and J shed 0 bases, with 13 bases lying between them. CDR3 size: 15 residues. The germline V gene encodes CDR1 MNHEY and CDR2 SMNVEV (reference sequence).

This chain links TRBV9 with TRBJ2-7; TRBD1 might be the D (5 bases). CDR1 is SGDLS and CDR2 is YYNGEE in the germline V gene. The V gene lost 5 bases and the J gene lost 7 bases, with 19 bases spanning the gap. The CDR3 runs to 14 residues. CDR3 in amino acids: CASSKGATDQEQYF. DNA for the CDR3: TGTGCCAGCAGTAAAGGGGCCACGGACCAGGAGCAGTACTTC.

This clone has just one count. The chain uses TRBV10-3 and TRBJ2-3; D is undetermined. The germline gives CDR1 ENHRY, CDR2 SYGVKD. The CDR3 has 11 amino acids. Trimming stripped 11 bases from V and 2 bases from J, with 8 bases between. The CDR3 is CASQNTDTQYF. For the CDR3, the DNA is TGTGCCTCACAAAACACAGATACGCAGTATTTT.

The chain links TRBV5-4 to TRBJ2-5; 9 bases line up with TRBD2. Trimming removed 2 bases from V and 7 bases from J; junction bases left unmatched: 12. The germline CDR1 and CDR2 sequences are SGHNT and YYREEE (reference sequence). This CDR3 spans 16 amino acids. Written as DNA, the CDR3 is TGTGCCAGCAGCTTTGAATTAGCGGGGGCCTCCAGGACCCAGTACTTC. It is translated as CASSFELAGASRTQYF.

The chain couples TRBV7-2 to TRBJ2-1; 10 bases agree with TRBD2. The CDR3 is made up of 15 amino acids. Germline loops: CDR1 SGHTA, CDR2 FQGNSA. The V gene end was trimmed by 1 base and the J gene end by 11 bases; junction bases not matched to a gene: 8. In nucleotides, the CDR3 is TGTGCCAGCAGCTTAGAGGGACTAGCGCTCGCCAAGCAGTTCTTC. Translating it yields CASSLEGLALAKQFF.

The chain links TRBV6-5 to TRBJ2-1; maybe TRBD2 (5 bases). This CDR3 comprises 11 residues. Between the trimmed V and J ends, which lost 7 bases and 9 bases, there was a span of 10 bases. Germline values: CDR1 MNHEY, CDR2 SVGAGI. The CDR3 nucleotides read TGTGCCAGCACCCGGGCGGGTGAGCAGTTCTTC. This gives the protein CASTRAGEQFF.

The chain carries TRBV6-5 and TRBJ2-7, with 8 bases that match TRBD1. CDR3 length: 15 residues. Trimming at V came to 0 bases and at J to 3 bases, leaving 4 bases not matched to a gene. The germline V gene has CDR1 MNHEY and CDR2 SVGAGI. The CDR3 nucleotides read TGTGCCAGCAGTTACTCCGGGACAGGCCTCTACGAGCAGTACTTC. Translated: CASSYSGTGLYEQYF.

The genes are TRBV28 and TRBJ1-1; 8 bases fit TRBD1. The CDR3 consists of 15 residues. V gave up 5 bases and J gave up 5 bases; unmatched junction bases: 10. Germline lookup yields CDR1 MDHEN and CDR2 SYDVKM. The CDR3 bases are TGTGCCAGCAGTGCCACCGGGACAGGTGGAACTGAAGCTTTCTTT. This encodes CASSATGTGGTEAFF. Filled out from reference TRBV28 and TRBJ1-1, the complete variable domain reads DVKVTQSSRYLVKRTGEKVFLECVQDMDHENMFWYRQDPGLGLRLIYFSYDVKMKEKGDIPEGYSVSREKKERFSLILESASTNQTSMYLCASSATGTGGTEAFFGQGTRLTVV.

This chain joins TRBV6-1 and TRBJ2-2; the D gene is possibly TRBD2 (5 bases). The CDR3 runs to 15 residues. Germline values: CDR1 MNHNS, CDR2 SASEGT. Trimming removed 1 base from V and 4 bases from J, with 10 bases in between. The CDR3 protein is CASSEGSRGTGELFF. The CDR3 DNA sequence: TGTGCCAGCAGTGAAGGGTCTCGGGGCACCGGGGAGCTGTTTTTT.

The chain combines TRBV6-4 with TRBJ2-1, with 9 bases fitting TRBD2. With V trimmed by 0 bases and J by 5 bases, 5 bases remained unmatched. Germline V CDR1 and CDR2: MRHNA, SNTAGT. The CDR3 sequence is 16 residues long. The CDR3 is CASSDSGSGGDNEQFF. In DNA form, the CDR3 reads TGTGCCAGCAGTGACTCAGGTAGCGGGGGAGACAATGAGCAGTTCTTC.

The V and J genes are TRBV5-6 and TRBJ1-2; D possibly corresponds to TRBD1 (5 bases). The CDR3 totals 15 residues. The germline gives CDR1 SGHDT, CDR2 YYEEEE. V was shortened by 7 bases and J by 2 bases, with 18 bases between the two germline ends. Here the CDR3 reads CASSYGGTVNYGYTF. DNA for the CDR3: TGTGCCAGCTCGTATGGAGGGACGGTAAACTATGGCTACACCTTC.

The chain has TRBV18 and TRBJ2-7, with D perhaps matching TRBD2 (6 bases). The CDR3 extends over 14 amino acids. Germline V gene sequence: CDR1 KGHSH, CDR2 LQKENI. Trimming removed 5 bases from V and 5 bases from J, with 16 bases in between. CDR3 sequence (DNA): TGTGCCAGCTCAGGCCGGACGGGGGTCGACGAGCAGTACTTC. Its protein is CASSGRTGVDEQYF.

On this clone: A junction boundary mismatches the germline segment, possibly from a read error. The rearrangement uses TRBV7-7 and TRBJ2-2; unclear D gene. The CDR3 loop spans 12 amino acids. CDR1 is SSHAT and CDR2 is FNYEAQ in the germline V gene (reference sequence). The CDR3 region is CASSQLGGELFF. The CDR3 bases are TGTGCTAGCAGTCAACTCGGCGGGGAGCTGTTTTTT.

The chain joins TRBV9 to TRBJ1-6; TRBD1 is a possible D gene (6 bases). Trimming pared 3 bases from V and 4 bases from J, leaving 17 bases between. Germline CDR1 and CDR2: SGDLS and YYNGEE. The CDR3 totals 17 residues. CDR3 bases: TGTGCCAGCAGCGCCCGACAGGAGGTGGGGTATAATTCACCCCTCCACTTT. Translating gives CASSARQEVGYNSPLHF.